These 9 T cell receptor beta chains were sequenced from one sample in a study of blood T cells in healthy people across ages. Primed by a sample-barcoded 5' primer and a J-beta primer mix, a second PCR proceeded for 7 to 11 cycles. TCRdb re-called the 5' RACE reads with MiXCR, one entry per CDR3 protein. The sample has roughly 1.5 million distinct CDR3 sequences, approximately 43% seen once. The sample taken for sequencing was blood. The source of these receptors is a woman between 18 and 29 years old in good health.

This clonotype came up a few times. The CDR3 DNA reads as TGTGCCAGCAGCTTCCAGGGCTCCAATAATGAAAAACTGTTTTTT. Translating gives CASSFQGSNNEKLFF. The chain employs TRBV7-2 and TRBJ1-4; D may be TRBD1 (5 bases). Trimming took off 3 bases at V and 4 bases at J, with 12 bases between the two ends. Per the germline V gene, CDR1 is SGHTA and CDR2 is FQGNSA. This CDR3 is 15 amino acids long.

The chain uses TRBV6-5 and TRBJ2-1, with D hard to call. V gave up 2 bases and J gave up 9 bases, with 11 bases separating them. This CDR3 spans 13 amino acids. Germline CDR1 MNHEY, CDR2 SVGAGI. DNA of the CDR3: TGTGCCAGCAGTTACCGTGGTGACTGTGAGCAGTTCTTC. Translation: CASSYRGDCEQFF.

V usage is TRBV29-1 and J usage is TRBJ2-3; TRBD2 aligns across 8 bases. CDR1 is SQVTM, CDR2 ANQGSEA, per germline. This CDR3 is built from 15 residues. V trimming: 1 base; J trimming: 2 bases; junction bases outside the gene matches: 5. The chain's CDR3 is CSVEGELAVTDTQYF. In DNA, the CDR3 is TGCAGCGTTGAAGGGGAACTAGCGGTCACAGATACGCAGTATTTT.

CDR3 DNA sequence: TGCAGTGCTGGGTTCGGAAGCACAGATACGCAGTATTTT. Encoded protein: CSAGFGSTDTQYF. The V call is TRBV20-1, the J call TRBJ2-3; no reliable D call. Trimming removed 5 bases at V and 0 bases at J, with 9 bases between. The CDR3 is made up of 13 amino acids. Germline values: CDR1 DFQATT, CDR2 SNEGSKA (reference sequence).

This clonotype was detected many times. The rearrangement joins TRBV6-2 or TRBV6-3 to TRBJ2-1, with 7 bases identical to TRBD2. With V trimmed by 2 bases and J by 7 bases, 8 bases remained unmatched. Germline-derived CDR1 and CDR2 are MNHEY and SVGEGT. This CDR3 is 15 amino acids long. The CDR3 loop is CASSYGSGGSNEQFF. As DNA, the CDR3 is TGTGCCAGCAGTTACGGGTCGGGAGGAAGTAATGAGCAGTTCTTC.

This clonotype was counted between two and nine times. V usage is TRBV20-1 and J usage is TRBJ2-1; 12 nucleotides align to TRBD2. Germline assignment: CDR1 DFQATT and CDR2 SNEGSKA (reference sequence). V was clipped by 0 bases and J by 7 bases; unmatched bases: 10. The CDR3 extends over 17 amino acids. The CDR3 DNA reads TGCAGTGCTAGAGATATGTTTCCTAGCGGGAGGGCAAATGAGCAGTTCTTC. The encoded protein is CSARDMFPSGRANEQFF.

This clonotype was seen at least ten times. The chain joins TRBV6-6 to TRBJ1-2; a possible D gene is TRBD1 (5 bases). Trimming took 4 bases from V and 1 from J, leaving 10 bases between them. CDR3 length: 14 residues. Germline loops: CDR1 MNHNY, CDR2 SVGAGI (reference sequence). Written as DNA, the CDR3 is TGTGCCAGCAGTTTGGCAGGGCTTAACTATGGCTACACCTTC. Its translation: CASSLAGLNYGYTF.

In DNA, the CDR3 is TGTGCCAGCAGTTCCTGGACAGGGGGGGATCAAAACATTCAGTACTTC. Its protein product is CASSSWTGGDQNIQYF. The chain recombines TRBV27 with TRBJ2-5, with TRBD1 identical over 10 bases. The assigned J gene may be wrong: the sequence end matches TRBJ2-4 better. The CDR3 has 16 residues. Germline-derived CDR1 and CDR2 are MNHEY and SMNVEV (reference sequence).

The rearrangement uses TRBV9 and TRBJ2-1; D remains unclear. Per the germline V gene, CDR1 is SGDLS and CDR2 is YYNGEE. The CDR3 length is 15 residues. With 3 bases removed from V and 9 bases from J, the gap between germline ends came to 19 bases. The CDR3 sequence is CASSEEDHLSGEQFF. Here the CDR3 DNA reads TGTGCCAGCAGCGAGGAAGACCACCTCTCCGGTGAGCAGTTCTTC.